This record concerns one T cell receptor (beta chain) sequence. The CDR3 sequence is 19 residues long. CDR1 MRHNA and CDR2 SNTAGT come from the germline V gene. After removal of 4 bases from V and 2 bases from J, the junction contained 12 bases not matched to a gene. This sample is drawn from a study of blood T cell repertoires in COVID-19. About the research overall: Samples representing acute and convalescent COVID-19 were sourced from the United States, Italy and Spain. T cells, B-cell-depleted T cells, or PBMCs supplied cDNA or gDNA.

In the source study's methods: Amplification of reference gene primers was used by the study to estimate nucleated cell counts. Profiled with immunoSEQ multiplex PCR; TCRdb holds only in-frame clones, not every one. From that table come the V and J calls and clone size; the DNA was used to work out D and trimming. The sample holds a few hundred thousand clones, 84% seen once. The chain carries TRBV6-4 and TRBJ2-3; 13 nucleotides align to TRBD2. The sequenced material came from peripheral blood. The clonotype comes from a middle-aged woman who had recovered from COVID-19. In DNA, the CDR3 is TGTGCCAGCAGTGCAACCCCGGGACTAGCGGGGAGCTTCACAGATACGCAGTATTTT. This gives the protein CASSATPGLAGSFTDTQYF.